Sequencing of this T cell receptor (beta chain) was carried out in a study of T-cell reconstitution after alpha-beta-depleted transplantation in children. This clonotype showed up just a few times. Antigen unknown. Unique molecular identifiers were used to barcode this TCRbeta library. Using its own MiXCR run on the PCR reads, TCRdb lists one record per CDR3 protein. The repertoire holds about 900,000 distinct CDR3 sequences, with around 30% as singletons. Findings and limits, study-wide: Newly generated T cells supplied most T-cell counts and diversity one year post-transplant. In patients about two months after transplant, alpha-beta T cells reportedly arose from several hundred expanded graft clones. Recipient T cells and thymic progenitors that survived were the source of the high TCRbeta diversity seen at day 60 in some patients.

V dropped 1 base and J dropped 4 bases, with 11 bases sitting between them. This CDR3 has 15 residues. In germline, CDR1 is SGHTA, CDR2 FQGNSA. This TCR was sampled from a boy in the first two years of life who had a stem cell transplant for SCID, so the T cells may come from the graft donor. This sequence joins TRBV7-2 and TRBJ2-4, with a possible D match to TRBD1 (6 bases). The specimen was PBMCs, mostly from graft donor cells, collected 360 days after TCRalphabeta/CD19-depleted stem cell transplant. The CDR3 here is CASSLGGRGKNIQYF. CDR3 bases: TGTGCCAGCAGCTTAGGCGGCAGGGGAAAAAACATTCAGTACTTC.